This TCR beta chain is from a study of PD-1 blockade in classical Hodgkin lymphoma. The repertoire was sequenced with immunoSEQ multiplex PCR; TCRdb's copy has only in-frame clones and lacks some. In the table there are approximately 18,000 clones, around 76% of which are singletons. The patients all showed relapse after autologous stem cell transplantation, while their brentuximab vedotin exposure varied. The CDR3 sequence is 17 residues long. The receptor's source is a human donor with classical Hodgkin lymphoma. The specimen comprised peripheral blood mononuclear cells (PBMCs), sampled before the second cycle of nivolumab. The chain combines TRBV7-5 with TRBJ2-1; the D segment call TRBD1 is taken from the table without a DNA check. TRBV7-5 is a pseudogene. The CDR3: CVRSLVPHRSSYNEQFF. The DNA of the CDR3 is TGTGTCAGAAGCTTAGTACCTCACAGGAGTTCCTACAATGAGCAGTTCTTC.